This TCR beta chain was retrieved from a study of CD8 T cells in ankylosing spondylitis. Study findings and constraints: A motif in TCR beta, a set of roughly 8 highly homologous variants, appeared characteristic of ankylosing spondylitis blood. Existing reports had already noted some motif variants in reactive arthritis synovial fluid and blood.

This clonotype was recorded at least ten times. Antigen unknown. The CDR3 consists of 14 residues. Trimming stripped 2 bases from V and 0 bases from J, with 5 bases between. The germline gives CDR1 MDHEN, CDR2 SYDVKM. TCRdb recomputed calls from the 5' RACE reads with MiXCR, one row per CDR3 protein. This table has 400,000 to 450,000 distinct CDR3 sequences, under 20% appearing once. The sequence derives from a male donor with ankylosing spondylitis. The sequenced sample was blood, either unsorted or a sorted T cell fraction (not recorded which). V usage is TRBV28 and J usage is TRBJ2-1, with D hard to call. In DNA, the CDR3 is TGTGCCAGCAGTTTACCTTACTCCTACAATGAGCAGTTCTTC. Encoded protein: CASSLPYSYNEQFF.